The clone carrying this T cell receptor beta chain came up once. Antigen: not known. This CDR3 is built from 13 residues. V was shortened by 7 bases and J by 1 base, with 8 bases between the two germline ends. Germline V gene data show CDR1 as MNHNY and CDR2 as SVGAGI (reference sequence). Time point specified: week 5, during vaccination. Every single dose of the vaccine, 300 ug of mutant IDH1 20-mer peptide, came with topical imiquimod. These data are taken from a study of a mutant IDH1 vaccine in newly diagnosed glioma. Study details: Each patient was administered eight vaccinations, scheduled in weeks 1, 3, 5, 7, 11, 15, 19 and 23. Treated patients, roughly 62% male and roughly 40% female, averaged approximately 40 years of age.

Clones were sequenced by immunoSEQ multiplex PCR, and TCRdb holds only the in-frame ones, with some missing. The table shows fewer than 70,000 clones, with around 89% occurring only once. The sequence was obtained from a woman aged 40-49 years with glioma. The specimen comprised PBMCs, sampled from a glioma patient whose treatment included an IDH1 peptide vaccine. The gene calls are TRBV6-6 and TRBJ2-1; no clear D gene. The CDR3 protein is CASKTPSYNEQFF. In nucleotides, the CDR3 is TGTGCCAGCAAGACCCCTTCCTACAATGAGCAGTTCTTC.